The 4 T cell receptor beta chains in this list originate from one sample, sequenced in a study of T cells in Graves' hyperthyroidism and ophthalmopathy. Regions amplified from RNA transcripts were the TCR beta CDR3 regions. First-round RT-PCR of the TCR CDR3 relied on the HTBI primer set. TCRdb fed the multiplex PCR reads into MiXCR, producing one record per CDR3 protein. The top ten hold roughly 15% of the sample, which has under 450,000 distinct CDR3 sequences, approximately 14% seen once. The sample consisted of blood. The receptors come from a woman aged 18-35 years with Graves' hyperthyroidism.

The CDR3 region is CASSEGGTGVYSNQPQHF. In DNA form, the CDR3 reads TGTGCCAGCAGTGAAGGAGGGACAGGGGTCTATAGCAATCAGCCCCAGCATTTT. The rearrangement links TRBV6-1 to TRBJ1-5, with 10 bases fitting TRBD1. CDR3 length: 18 amino acids. J lost 0 bases, V lost 1 base, and 6 bases had no gene match. Germline CDR1 reads MNHNS; CDR2 reads SASEGT.

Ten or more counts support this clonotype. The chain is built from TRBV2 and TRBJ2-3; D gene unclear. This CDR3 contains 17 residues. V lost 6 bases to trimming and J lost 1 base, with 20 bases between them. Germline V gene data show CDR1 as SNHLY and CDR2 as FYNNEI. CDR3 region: CASRWLRGSSRTDTQYF. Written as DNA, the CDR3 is TGTGCCAGCAGGTGGCTCCGCGGTTCGAGCCGCACAGATACGCAGTATTTT.

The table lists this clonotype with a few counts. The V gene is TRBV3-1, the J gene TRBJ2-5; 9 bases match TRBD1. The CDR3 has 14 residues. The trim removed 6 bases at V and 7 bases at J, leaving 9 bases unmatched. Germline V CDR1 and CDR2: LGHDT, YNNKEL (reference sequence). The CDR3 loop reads CASSRRGQGPTQYF. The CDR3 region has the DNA TGTGCCAGCAGTCGCCGGGGACAGGGCCCGACCCAGTACTTC.

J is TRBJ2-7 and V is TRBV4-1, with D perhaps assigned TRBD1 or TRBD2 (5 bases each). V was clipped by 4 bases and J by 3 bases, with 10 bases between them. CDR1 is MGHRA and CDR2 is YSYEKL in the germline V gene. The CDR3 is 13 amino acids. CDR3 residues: CASSLHGGYEQYF. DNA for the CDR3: TGCGCCAGCAGCCTACATGGGGGCTACGAGCAGTACTTC.